The clone carrying this T cell receptor (beta chain) was found many times. Its target is not known. This entry belongs to a study of liver allograft versus peripheral blood T cells. At the level of the study: Transplanted livers held T cell receptor repertoires, and these were compared with repertoires in recipients' peripheral blood. General study findings and limits: Liver allografts reportedly held T cell receptor repertoires unlike those in peripheral blood.

One entry per CDR3 protein results from TCRdb running MiXCR on the reads. Of some 7,000 distinct CDR3 sequences listed, approximately 15% were seen once; the top ten hold 2.5% to 3%. CDR1 and CDR2 from the germline V gene are KGHDR and SFDVKD. This CDR3 contains 16 residues. V dropped 5 bases and J dropped 2; count of bases not matched to a gene: 10. This TCR was recovered from a human patient who had a liver transplant. Some T cells may have originated in the graft donor. This chain joins TRBV24-1 and TRBJ2-5, with 7 bases identical to TRBD2. DNA for the CDR3: TGTGCCACCAGTGTTGGGGGGGGAGAGCTTCAAGAGACCCAGTACTTC. Encoded protein: CATSVGGGELQETQYF.